The 6 T cell receptor beta chains below come from one sample, sequenced in a study of T cell changes during pregnancy in multiple sclerosis. Data came from immunoSEQ multiplex PCR; TCRdb stores just in-frame clones and leaves some out. This repertoire shows around 92,000 clones, about 94% found once; its top ten account for about 0.95%. The material was peripheral blood, obtained after pregnancy. The receptors stem from a female donor with multiple sclerosis, enrolled in a pregnancy study.

Note on this clone: Compared with germline, one end of the junction differs, possibly owing to a read error. The V gene is TRBV13, the J gene TRBJ2-1; 7 bases are a match to TRBD2. From germline, CDR1 is PRHDT and CDR2 FYEKMQ (reference sequence). The CDR3 length is 14 residues. CDR3 nucleotide sequence: TGTGCCAGCAGCTTACCCCCGTGGGGGAGGGCCTCGGTCTTC. Translated, it gives CASSLPPWGRASVF.

The rearrangement links TRBV29-1 to TRBJ2-7; D gene unclear. The ends were cut back, 4 bases at V and 5 bases at J, with 12 bases in the middle. In germline, CDR1 is SQVTM, CDR2 ANQGSEA. CDR3 length: 12 amino acids. The CDR3 nucleotides read TGCAGCGTTGCTCGGTCTCCCCACGAGCAGTACTTC. Encoded protein: CSVARSPHEQYF.

The V and J genes are TRBV7-3 and TRBJ2-6; TRBD1 is a possible D gene (5 bases). The germline gives CDR1 SGHTA, CDR2 FQGTGA. The CDR3 is 16 amino acids. V lost 4 bases and J 2 bases, leaving 12 bases between the germline ends. The CDR3 region has the DNA TGTGCCAGCAGCTCCGGTTTAGGGGCTGGGGCCAACGTCCTGACTTTC. Protein: CASSSGLGAGANVLTF. The whole variable domain, filled in from reference TRBV7-3 and TRBJ2-6, reads GAGVSQTPSNKVTEKGKYVELRCDPISGHTALYWYRQSLGQGPEFLIYFQGTGAADDSGLPNDRFFAVRPEGSVSTLKIQRTERGDSAVYLCASSSGLGAGANVLTFGAGSRLTVL.

The chain has TRBV19 and TRBJ2-7, with a possible D match to TRBD2 (6 bases). From germline, CDR1 is LNHDA and CDR2 SQIVND (reference sequence). The CDR3 is 14 amino acids. With 1 base removed from V and 2 bases from J, the gap between germline ends came to 9 bases. CDR3 protein: CASSIAGGAYEQYF. The CDR3 nucleotides read TGTGCCAGTAGTATAGCGGGCGGGGCCTACGAGCAGTACTTC.

This clone has only one observation. This rearrangement joins TRBV6-5 to TRBJ2-1; TRBD2 matches at 11 bases. With V trimmed by 5 bases and J by 5 bases, 2 bases remained unmatched. The germline V gene has CDR1 MNHEY and CDR2 SVGAGI. The CDR3 totals 14 residues. The CDR3 DNA follows: TGTGCCAGCAGTCTAGCGGGAGGCCACAATGAGCAGTTCTTC. Its translation: CASSLAGGHNEQFF.

The V call is TRBV6-1, the J call TRBJ1-4, with TRBD1 matching over 12 bases. Germline V lookup: CDR1 MNHNS, CDR2 SASEGT. V shed 5 bases and J 3 bases; nucleotides not matched to a gene: 1. The CDR3 is made up of 15 amino acids. The CDR3 DNA follows: TGTGCCAGCAGTCGGGACAGGGGGCCTAATGAAAAACTGTTTTTT. Protein product: CASSRDRGPNEKLFF.